This is a list of T cell receptor beta chains from one sample in a study of blood T cell repertoires in COVID-19. Data came from immunoSEQ multiplex PCR; TCRdb stores just in-frame clones and leaves some out. This sample has about 170,000 clones; more than 85% occur once, and the top ten carry about 6.5%. Sequencing input: peripheral blood. Receptors originate from an elderly woman in a cohort sampled during active or convalescent COVID-19. Both conserved end residues are part of each CDR3. The D gene is left open where the match is weak. Rows give clone size only sometimes, using once, few, many, or a class for an expanded clone.

D gene: TRBD2; clone size: NA; J gene: TRBJ2-2; V gene: TRBV4-2; CDR3 DNA: TGTGCCAGCAGCCAAGACGCTTGGACTAGCGGGAGGGACACCGGGGAGCTGTTTTTT; CDR3 protein: CASSQDAWTSGRDTGELFF
D gene: NA; clone size: NA; J gene: TRBJ1-4; V gene: TRBV5-1; CDR3 DNA: TGCGCCAGCAGCTTGTCGTTGGGGGGGCGGATGGATGAAAAACTGTTTTTT; CDR3 protein: CASSLSLGGRMDEKLFF
D gene: NA; clone size: NA; J gene: TRBJ1-3; V gene: TRBV30; CDR3 DNA: TGTGCCTGGAGTCCCGGGAATTCTGGAAACACCATATATTTT; CDR3 protein: CAWSPGNSGNTIYF
D gene: NA; clone size: few; J gene: TRBJ1-2; V gene: TRBV14; CDR3 DNA: TGTGCCAGCAGCCAATCCCGGAGGCCTCCTTATGGCTACACCTTC; CDR3 protein: CASSQSRRPPYGYTF
D gene: TRBD2; clone size: once; J gene: TRBJ2-3; V gene: TRBV6-5; CDR3 DNA: TGTGCCAGCAGTTACTCGACGGGAGGGGGGTATACGCAGTATTTT; CDR3 protein: CASSYSTGGGYTQYF
D gene: TRBD2; clone size: NA; J gene: TRBJ2-3; V gene: TRBV5-1; CDR3 DNA: TGCGCCAGCAGCCCCGGACTAGCCACCTATCAGGATACGCAGTATTTT; CDR3 protein: CASSPGLATYQDTQYF
D gene: TRBD1; clone size: NA; J gene: TRBJ1-6; V gene: TRBV3-1/TRBV3-2; CDR3 DNA: TGTGCCAGCAGCCACGAGACAGGGGTCACATCACCCCTCCACTTT; CDR3 protein: CASSHETGVTSPLHF
D gene: NA; clone size: NA; J gene: TRBJ1-5; V gene: TRBV28; CDR3 DNA: TGTGCCACCCTCCTCAGCAATCAGCCCCAGCATTTT; CDR3 protein: CATLLSNQPQHF
D gene: NA; clone size: NA; J gene: TRBJ2-3; V gene: TRBV3-1/TRBV3-2; CDR3 DNA: TGTGCCAGCAGCCTGGGCCCAACCCCAGATACGCAGTATTTT; CDR3 protein: CASSLGPTPDTQYF
D gene: TRBD2; clone size: few; J gene: TRBJ2-2; V gene: TRBV6-2/TRBV6-3; CDR3 DNA: TGTGCCAGCAGTTATTCTTCTACTAGCGCGAACACCGGGGAGCTGTTTTTT; CDR3 protein: CASSYSSTSANTGELFF
D gene: NA; clone size: few; J gene: TRBJ2-1; V gene: TRBV3-1/TRBV3-2; CDR3 DNA: TGTGCCAGCAGCCAAGATATCCAGTCAGGCTACAATGAGCAGTTCTTC; CDR3 protein: CASSQDIQSGYNEQFF
D gene: NA; clone size: NA; J gene: TRBJ2-7; V gene: TRBV4-1; CDR3 DNA: TGCGCCAGCAGCCAAGATGTCACAGGGTGGTCCTCCTACGAGCAGTACTTC; CDR3 protein: CASSQDVTGWSSYEQYF
D gene: TRBD2; clone size: NA; J gene: TRBJ2-1; V gene: TRBV18; CDR3 DNA: TGTGCCAGCTCACCACAACAGCCGGGACTAGTCTCCTACAATGAGCAGTTCTTC; CDR3 protein: CASSPQQPGLVSYNEQFF
D gene: NA; clone size: NA; J gene: TRBJ1-5; V gene: TRBV11-2; CDR3 DNA: TGTGCCAGCAGCTTACACCTCACCGGGCAGCCCCAGCATTTT; CDR3 protein: CASSLHLTGQPQHF
D gene: NA; clone size: few; J gene: TRBJ2-2; V gene: TRBV12-3/TRBV12-4; CDR3 DNA: TGTGCCTTCCCAGGGGGGTACACCGGGGAGCTGTTTTTT; CDR3 protein: CAFPGGYTGELFF
D gene: TRBD1; clone size: NA; J gene: TRBJ2-6; V gene: TRBV19; CDR3 DNA: TGTGCCAGTAGGGACAGGGAGATACGTGTCCTGACTTTC; CDR3 protein: CASRDREIRVLTF
D gene: TRBD1; clone size: NA; J gene: TRBJ2-4; V gene: TRBV27; CDR3 DNA: TGTGCCAGCAGCGGAAGAGGGACAGGGGCGGAGAACATTCAGTACTTC; CDR3 protein: CASSGRGTGAENIQYF
D gene: TRBD1; clone size: NA; J gene: TRBJ1-3; V gene: TRBV11-3; CDR3 DNA: TGTGCCAGCAGCCCACGGGGGACAGGGACCGGTGGAAACACCATATATTTT; CDR3 protein: CASSPRGTGTGGNTIYF
D gene: NA; clone size: NA; J gene: TRBJ2-5; V gene: TRBV15; CDR3 DNA: TGTGCCACCAGCACCAACGGCCCCGGGGAGCTAGAGACCCAGTACTTC; CDR3 protein: CATSTNGPGELETQYF
D gene: NA; clone size: few; J gene: TRBJ1-1; V gene: TRBV7-9; CDR3 DNA: TGTGCCAGCAGCCCCCGGGGGTACATGAACACTGAAGCTTTCTTT; CDR3 protein: CASSPRGYMNTEAFF
D gene: TRBD2; clone size: NA; J gene: TRBJ2-7; V gene: TRBV9; CDR3 DNA: TGTGCCAGCAGCCGGGGGACTAGCGGGGGTGTTTACGAGCAGTACTTC; CDR3 protein: CASSRGTSGGVYEQYF
D gene: TRBD2; clone size: NA; J gene: TRBJ2-7; V gene: TRBV30; CDR3 DNA: TGTGCCTGGAAAGGGACTAGCGGGGGCTACGAGCAGTACTTC; CDR3 protein: CAWKGTSGGYEQYF
D gene: NA; clone size: NA; J gene: TRBJ1-4; V gene: TRBV19; CDR3 DNA: TGTGCCAGTAGCCCGACTTCAGGGCTTGGTGAAAAACTGTTTTTT; CDR3 protein: CASSPTSGLGEKLFF
D gene: NA; clone size: NA; J gene: TRBJ2-2; V gene: TRBV4-1; CDR3 DNA: TGCGCCAGCAGGTCAATCGCGTTCGCGAACACCGGGGAGCTGTTTTTT; CDR3 protein: CASRSIAFANTGELFF